Listed below are T cell receptor beta chains from one sample, sequenced in a study of T cell clonotyping in hematopoietic cell transplantation. Method: immunoSEQ multiplex PCR; TCRdb's copy keeps in-frame clones and lacks some. The sample contains some 45,000 clones, around 83% of which appear only once. Source: peripheral blood mononuclear cells, taken before stem cell transplant. These TCRs come from a man between 60 and 75 years old with myelodysplastic syndrome. Some clones in this sample may be carry-over from other donors' samples. Each CDR3 is given with its conserved first and last residue. A D gene is named only where the DNA matches it firmly. Some rows have no size entry. The others give once, few or many, or a class for an expanded clone.

length,size,V,J,D,CDR3,DNA
14,-,TRBV19,TRBJ1-6,-,CASSINRNNSPLHF,TGTGCCAGTAGTATAAACAGGAATAATTCACCCCTCCACTTT
17,-,TRBV4-2,TRBJ2-1,TRBD2,CASSQDAASGAYNEQFF,TGTGCCAGCAGCCAAGATGCGGCTAGCGGGGCCTACAATGAGCAGTTCTTC
13,-,TRBV28,TRBJ2-5,TRBD1,CASSGTRGETQYF,TGTGCCAGCAGTGGAACCAGGGGGGAGACCCAGTACTTC
12,few,TRBV29-1,TRBJ2-1,-,CSQSSGYNEQFF,TGCAGCCAATCGAGCGGCTACAATGAGCAGTTCTTC
16,-,TRBV18,TRBJ2-7,-,CASSPGFGDSSYEQYF,TGTGCCAGCTCACCAGGGTTTGGGGACTCCTCCTACGAGCAGTACTTC
15,-,TRBV28,TRBJ2-1,-,CASSLGGGLYNEQFF,TGTGCCAGCAGTTTAGGAGGGGGCCTCTACAATGAGCAGTTCTTC
14,-,TRBV11-2,TRBJ1-1,-,CASSPAGGDTEAFF,TGTGCCAGCAGCCCGGCGGGGGGAGACACTGAAGCTTTCTTT
13,-,TRBV9,TRBJ2-3,TRBD2,CASSRGGTDTQYF,TGTGCCAGCAGTCGGGGGGGCACAGATACGCAGTATTTT
15,-,TRBV28,TRBJ1-4,TRBD1,CASSTTGTGDEKLFF,TGTGCCAGCAGTACCACCGGGACAGGGGACGAAAAACTGTTTTTT
15,-,TRBV5-1,TRBJ2-7,TRBD2,CASSLVGTSDYEQYF,TGCGCCAGCAGCTTGGTCGGGACTAGCGACTACGAGCAGTACTTC
13,-,TRBV30,TRBJ1-5,-,CAWAESSNQPQHF,TGTGCCTGGGCAGAGTCTAGCAATCAGCCCCAGCATTTT
15,-,TRBV7-2,TRBJ1-6,TRBD1,CASRKAGQDNSPLHF,TGTGCCAGCAGAAAGGCGGGACAGGATAATTCACCCCTCCACTTT
13,few,TRBV2,TRBJ1-5,TRBD1,CASKRGQPQPQHF,TGTGCCAGCAAGAGGGGGCAGCCTCAGCCCCAGCATTTT